This T cell receptor beta chain was observed in a study of blood T cells in healthy people across ages. General study results and limits: Unsorted PBMC material precluded a definitive naive versus antigen-experienced comparison.

The CDR3 has 16 amino acids. Germline V gene lookup returns CDR1 MNHEY and CDR2 SVGEGT. V was pared by 2 bases and J by 2 bases, with 8 bases of the junction left unmatched. With respect to this clonotype: Antigen: not known.

A second about 6 to 12 cycle PCR used barcoded and J-beta primers. TCRdb re-called the 5' RACE reads with MiXCR, one entry per CDR3 protein. The sample consists of 870,000 or so distinct CDR3 sequences, 25% to 35% of them appearing once. The TCR comes from a woman of 80 years or more in good health. The specimen was blood. The V gene is TRBV6-2 or TRBV6-3, the J gene TRBJ2-5, with 7 bases lining up with TRBD2. In DNA, the CDR3 is TGTGCCAGCAGTTACGCCAGGTCCGGGGGGCAAGAGACCCAGTACTTC. It translates to CASSYARSGGQETQYF.